A single sample gave rise to the 20 T cell receptor beta chains below, sequenced in a study of T-cell reconstitution after alpha-beta-depleted transplantation in children. During its preparation, the TCRbeta library received unique molecular identifiers. In TCRdb, the PCR reads were re-called with MiXCR into one record per CDR3 protein. The sample has approximately 270,000 distinct CDR3 sequences, around 9.6% seen once; the top ten hold about 9.5%. The specimen was PBMCs from the stem cell graft donor, collected from the stem cell graft. The receptors originated from a human donor who donated a stem cell graft to a child with SCID.

The sample holds many counts of this clonotype. This rearrangement joins TRBV5-1 to TRBJ2-3; D is ambiguous. CDR1 and CDR2 (germline): SGHRS, YFSETQ. V was clipped by 0 bases and J by 5 bases, with 10 bases between them. This CDR3 region has 14 residues. The CDR3 reads CASSLEASKDTQYF. DNA of the CDR3: TGCGCCAGCAGCTTGGAAGCGAGTAAAGATACGCAGTATTTT.

This clonotype showed up many times. V is TRBV5-5 and J is TRBJ2-1, with 9 bases fitting TRBD1. The length of the CDR3 is 17 residues. Looked up from germline, CDR1 is SGHKS and CDR2 is YYEKEE (reference sequence). Germline trimming cut 0 bases from V and 9 bases from J; bases unmatched to any gene: 13. The CDR3, as DNA: TGTGCCAGCAGCTTGGAGGCGACAGGGGGGTTCGCGATTGAGCAGTTCTTC. Protein product: CASSLEATGGFAIEQFF.

The chain couples TRBV5-1 to TRBJ2-1; 7 positions agree with TRBD2. This CDR3 has 15 amino acids. V was clipped by 0 bases and J by 7 bases; unmatched bases: 7. Germline CDR1 reads SGHRS; CDR2 reads YFSETQ. CDR3 nucleotide sequence: TGCGCCAGCAGCTTGGTGGGGGGGTCCCGTAATGAGCAGTTCTTC. This codes for CASSLVGGSRNEQFF. The variable domain in full, with the rest retrieved from reference TRBV5-1 and TRBJ2-1, is KAGVTQTPRYLIKTRGQQVTLSCSPISGHRSVSWYQQTPGQGLQFLFEYFSETQRNKGNFPGRFSGRQFSNSRSEMNVSTLELGDSALYLCASSLVGGSRNEQFFGPGTRLTVL.

This clonotype was detected many times. The V gene is TRBV29-1, the J gene TRBJ2-3; the D gene is possibly TRBD2 (5 bases). Germline loops: CDR1 SQVTM, CDR2 ANQGSEA. Deletions cut 8 bases from V and 0 bases from J, with 18 bases between. This CDR3 region has 15 residues. The CDR3 reads CSTQNGGSSTDTQYF. The CDR3 DNA follows: TGCAGCACACAAAATGGAGGATCTAGCACAGATACGCAGTATTTT.

This clonotype was counted only a few times. J is TRBJ1-5 and V is TRBV12-3 or TRBV12-4; D remains ambiguous. V lost 5 bases and J lost 0, with 17 bases in between. This CDR3 is built from 17 residues. The CDR3 DNA reads TGTGCCAGCAGTCTTGGACCGGTAGGACTTAGCAATCAGCCCCAGCATTTT. Encoded protein: CASSLGPVGLSNQPQHF.

This clonotype has a handful of counts. V gene TRBV7-2 combines with J gene TRBJ2-7; 7 bases fit TRBD2. CDR1 is SGHTA, CDR2 FQGNSA, per germline. The ends lost 5 bases at V and 3 bases at J; junction bases unmatched: 10. The CDR3 covers 15 residues. The DNA of the CDR3 is TGTGCCAGCAGCCCCCGGGGGGATGGGATCTACGAGCAGTACTTC. Residues: CASSPRGDGIYEQYF. Drawing the rest from reference TRBV7-2 and TRBJ2-7, the complete variable domain is GAGVSQSPSNKVTEKGKDVELRCDPISGHTALYWYRQSLGQGLEFLIYFQGNSAPDKSGLPSDRFSAERTGGSVSTLTIQRTQQEDSAVYLCASSPRGDGIYEQYFGPGTRLTVT.

This clonotype was seen a handful of times. The chain carries TRBV9 and TRBJ1-6; D possibly corresponds to TRBD1 (5 bases). The CDR3 runs to 16 residues. Germline CDR1 SGDLS, CDR2 YYNGEE. V was shortened by 3 bases and J by 5 bases, with 15 bases between the two germline ends. The CDR3 reads CASSALGRSDNSPLHF. The CDR3 nucleotides read TGTGCCAGCAGCGCATTGGGACGGTCGGATAATTCACCCCTCCACTTT.

This clonotype was seen a few times. The J gene is TRBJ2-7, the V gene TRBV5-1; D uncertain. This CDR3 is 16 amino acids long. The germline V gene encodes CDR1 SGHRS and CDR2 YFSETQ. Trimming removed 4 bases from V and 1 base from J, with 18 bases in between. CDR3 residues: CASSPTGMPGSYEQYF. The CDR3 DNA reads TGCGCCAGCAGCCCTACCGGAATGCCGGGTTCCTACGAGCAGTACTTC.

This clonotype turned up a few times. The rearrangement joins TRBV2 to TRBJ2-7; D may be TRBD1 or TRBD2 (6 bases each). V was cut by 4 bases and J by 6 bases, with 13 bases left in between. The CDR3 is 13 residues long. CDR1 SNHLY and CDR2 FYNNEI come from the germline V gene. Here the CDR3 reads CASSVGGRSEQYF. The CDR3 DNA sequence: TGTGCCAGCAGTGTGGGGGGCAGGAGCGAGCAGTACTTC. The full variable domain, completed using reference TRBV2 and TRBJ2-7, is EPEVTQTPSHQVTQMGQEVILRCVPISNHLYFYWYRQILGQKVEFLVSFYNNEISEKSEIFDDQFSVERPDGSNFTLKIRSTKLEDSAMYFCASSVGGRSEQYFGPGTRLTVT.

This clonotype was observed a handful of times. V gene TRBV10-3 combines with J gene TRBJ1-6; D is undetermined. The CDR3 totals 16 residues. CDR1 and CDR2 from the germline V gene are ENHRY and SYGVKD. Deletions cut 3 bases from V and 1 base from J, with 10 bases between. The DNA for the CDR3 is TGTGCCATCAGTGAAGGAGGGAGGTCCTATAATTCACCCCTCCACTTT. Protein product: CAISEGGRSYNSPLHF.

The rearrangement uses TRBV4-2 and TRBJ2-5; D might be TRBD1 or TRBD2, each matching 5 bases. CDR3 size: 14 residues. V was clipped by 0 bases and J by 3 bases, with 8 bases between them. The germline V gene has CDR1 LGHNA and CDR2 YNFKEQ. CDR3 amino acids: CASSQDWDEETQYF. In DNA, the CDR3 is TGTGCCAGCAGCCAAGATTGGGACGAAGAGACCCAGTACTTC.

This clonotype was counted only a few times. V usage is TRBV7-8 and J usage is TRBJ1-2; 7 bases align to TRBD1. V lost 1 base, J lost 0 bases, and 8 bases stayed unmatched. Per the germline V gene, CDR1 is SGHVS and CDR2 is FQNEAQ. CDR3 length equals 17 residues. The CDR3 DNA is TGTGCCAGCAGCTTAGGGAAGGGGGCTAATACTAACTATGGCTACACCTTC. It codes for CASSLGKGANTNYGYTF.

V usage is TRBV5-1 and J usage is TRBJ1-6; the match to TRBD1 covers 10 bases. The CDR3 sequence is 17 residues long. In germline, CDR1 is SGHRS, CDR2 YFSETQ. The trim removed 4 bases at V and 1 base at J, leaving 5 bases unmatched. CDR3 sequence: CASSNRQGASYNSPLHF. In DNA, the CDR3 is TGCGCCAGCAGCAACCGACAGGGGGCTTCCTATAATTCACCCCTCCACTTT.

This clonotype appeared a few times. CDR3: CASSEALSGGSPLHF. The CDR3 DNA reads as TGTGCCAGCAGTGAAGCGTTGAGTGGTGGTTCACCCCTCCACTTT. The chain employs TRBV2 and TRBJ1-6; D gene unclear. This CDR3 contains 15 residues. The V gene's germline CDR1 is SNHLY and CDR2 FYNNEI. The V end was cut by 0 bases, the J end by 9 bases, with 12 bases between.

This clonotype was counted a few times. The chain has TRBV14 and TRBJ1-1; the D gene is possibly TRBD1 (6 bases). The germline V gene encodes CDR1 SGHDN and CDR2 FVKESK. The CDR3 covers 15 residues. The V end was cut by 0 bases, the J end by 5 bases, with 13 bases between. The CDR3 here is CASSQDRGPGTEAFF. For the CDR3, the DNA is TGTGCCAGCAGCCAAGATCGGGGGCCCGGGACTGAAGCTTTCTTT. The variable domain in full, with the rest retrieved from reference TRBV14 and TRBJ1-1, is EAGVTQFPSHSVIEKGQTVTLRCDPISGHDNLYWYRRVMGKEIKFLLHFVKESKQDESGMPNNRFLAERTGGTYSTLKVQPAELEDSGVYFCASSQDRGPGTEAFFGQGTRLTVV.

The chain has TRBV20-1 and TRBJ2-5, with unresolved D. The CDR3 sequence is 12 residues long. With 7 bases removed from V and 4 bases from J, the gap between germline ends came to 13 bases. The germline V gene has CDR1 DFQATT and CDR2 SNEGSKA (reference sequence). The CDR3 region has the DNA TGCAGTGTATTAGGGATTGGAGAGACCCAGTACTTC. This encodes CSVLGIGETQYF.

The chain has TRBV7-2 and TRBJ1-2, with D possibly being TRBD1 (6 bases). CDR1 SGHTA and CDR2 FQGNSA come from the germline V gene. The CDR3 runs 13 residues. Between the trimmed V and J ends, which lost 4 bases and 5 bases, there was a span of 11 bases. The CDR3 is CASSSGTLYGYTF. The CDR3 DNA is TGTGCCAGCAGCTCAGGGACACTGTATGGCTACACCTTC.

The genes are TRBV4-1 and TRBJ2-5; no definite D call. CDR1 and CDR2 (germline): MGHRA, YSYEKL. CDR3 length: 14 amino acids. V was clipped by 4 bases and J by 2 bases, with 11 bases between them. CDR3 residues: CASSPPLGQETQYF. Here the CDR3 DNA reads TGCGCCAGCAGCCCGCCCCTGGGGCAAGAGACCCAGTACTTC.

This clonotype has ten or more counts. This chain joins TRBV18 and TRBJ2-7; D call uncertain. The CDR3 is 15 residues long. CDR1 and CDR2 (germline): KGHSH, LQKENI. The V and J ends lost 2 bases and 7 bases respectively, with 18 bases between them. The CDR3 sequence: CASSPSTGLLLEQYF. The DNA of the CDR3 is TGTGCCAGCTCACCATCAACGGGTCTGCTATTAGAGCAGTACTTC. The whole variable domain, remainder taken from reference TRBV18 and TRBJ2-7, is NAGVMQNPRHLVRRRGQEARLRCSPMKGHSHVYWYRQLPEEGLKFMVYLQKENIIDESGMPKERFSAEFPKEGPSILRIQQVVRGDSAAYFCASSPSTGLLLEQYFGPGTRLTVT.

This chain connects TRBV7-9 to TRBJ2-3; D is perhaps TRBD1 (5 bases). Deletions cut 2 bases from V and 4 bases from J, with 16 bases between. The CDR3 extends over 16 amino acids. CDR1 and CDR2 from the germline V gene are SEHNR and FQNEAQ (reference sequence). CDR3 region: CASSLLVRRGADTQYF. DNA of the CDR3: TGTGCCAGCAGCTTATTGGTTAGAAGGGGCGCAGATACGCAGTATTTT.